Here is one T cell receptor beta chain with its context. The antigen is not known. Other DNA sequences in the same sample also yield this CDR3. This record comes from a study of shared clonotypes between healthy human individuals. Overall study: The study enrolled a couple of women and three men aged 18 to 49. Per donor, three plates held CD4 naive cells, three held CD4 memory, two held CD8 naive and one held CD8 memory.

Using immunoSEQ multiplex PCR, the repertoire was profiled, and TCRdb retains in-frame clones only, with some absent. Among about 2.1 million clones, roughly 91% were seen once, and the ten largest hold about 1.8%. Study outcomes and limitations: About 5% of naive CD4 clonotypes were common to four donors. Lower generation probabilities were found for non-shared clonotypes than for those shared by all four donors.

Trimming left V 5 bases short and J 3 bases short, with 6 bases between. Germline CDR1 SGHAT, CDR2 FQNNGV. This CDR3 has 12 residues. Naive CD8 cells, CD45RO-negative and positively selected for CCR7, excluded terminally differentiated effector memory CD45RA+ cells. The J gene is TRBJ2-3, the V gene TRBV11-2; D unclear. The TCR originated in a man between 18 and 35 years old in good health. Some clones in this sample may be carry-over from other donors' samples. The source material was naive CD8+ T cells from PBMCs. The CDR3 spells CASSPGTDTQYF. In nucleotides, the CDR3 is TGTGCCAGCAGCCCCGGGACAGATACGCAGTATTTT.